This T cell receptor beta chain derives from a study of OX40 agonist ivuxolimab in advanced cancers. The study in broad terms: The costimulatory receptor OX40 (CD134) was targeted by ivuxolimab, a fully human IgG2 agonistic monoclonal antibody. Of the roughly 50 dose-escalation patients, hepatocellular carcinoma was present in about 20, melanoma in roughly 15, renal cell carcinoma in 9 and head and neck cancer in 9. The point of sequencing TCRbeta in the periphery was to test whether ivuxolimab changed TCR sequence diversity and drove clonal T-cell expansion. Prior anti-PD-1, anti-PD-L1 or anti-CTLA-4 therapy was permitted, and about two fifths of dose-escalation patients had received checkpoint inhibitors. Partial responses were achieved by three dose-escalation patients, of whom one had hepatocellular carcinoma and two had cutaneous melanoma. The monotherapy dose-escalation portion (N of about 50 patients) of the phase I ivuxolimab trial is reported in the paper. A male proportion of roughly 85% and a mean age of approximately 55 years, ranging from roughly 23 to 90, were recorded for the dose-escalation cohort. Intravenous ivuxolimab was administered to patients every 2 weeks at six dose levels: 0.01, 0.1, 0.3, 1.5, 3 and 10 mg/kg.

For sequencing of the TCRbeta CDR3 region, genomic DNA was extracted from the sorted cells. TCRbeta CDR3 regions were sequenced using the immunoSEQ Assay. Sourced from immuneACCESS, this table was stored by TCRdb with only in-frame sequences that have V and J called. A share of the clones is absent; for the studies checked, an unresolved V gene accounts for under half, and the remainder has no known explanation. The sample table shows over 85,000 clones, and around 84% are seen once. Roughly 1.1% of the sample goes to the ten largest clones. Study-wide conclusions, independent of this receptor: Low levels of normalized T-cell clonal expansion were also seen in some nonresponding patients. The antigen specificity of the peripheral T cells that underwent clonal expansion was not determined. On average, CD8+ T cells showed more expanded clones than CD4+ T cells after ivuxolimab. In the 0.1-3.0 mg/kg groups, partial responders had among the lowest normalized peripheral clonal expansion, particularly in CD8+ T cells. At doses from 0.1 to 3.0 mg/kg, clonal expansion was seen in both CD4+ and CD8+ blood T cells between baseline and week 6.

In the germline V gene, CDR1 corresponds to MDHEN and CDR2 to SYDVKM. The CDR3 numbers 11 residues from cysteine through phenylalanine. Kept here is only the CDR3 DNA, which spans 33 bases and is read in frame from base 1. Relative to germline, V is 8 bases shorter and J is 3 bases shorter, with 8 bases between their ends. Points on this clone: Its antigen specificity is not known. Within one base of it there is no much larger clone, and no base qualities were kept.

Patients with a history of autoimmune disease or receiving systemic immunosuppression were excluded from the trial. In every dose cohort, peripheral blood was drawn for TCR sequencing at baseline, cycle 4 day 1, and cycle 7 day 1. Samples were obtained from an open-label, multicenter, first-in-human phase I dose-escalation trial of ivuxolimab. Adults with locally advanced or metastatic melanoma, renal cell, hepatocellular, or head and neck squamous cell carcinoma were enrolled in the trial. CD4+ and CD8+ T cells were sorted separately from peripheral blood before TCR sequencing. The rearranged chain carries TRBV28 and TRBJ2-7; TRBD2 might be the D gene, on 6 matching bases. The receptor comes from an adult with an advanced solid tumor such as melanoma, head and neck, liver or kidney cancer. Here the sequenced sample was CD4+ or CD8+ T cells sorted from blood, taken in a trial of the OX40 agonist ivuxolimab. The base sequence is TGTGCCAGCTATAGCGGCTACGAGCAGTACTTC. Its translation is CASYSGYEQYF.